This T cell receptor (beta chain) was sequenced during a study of CD8+ T cells in alopecia areata. Study information: A 6-month off-drug phase came after tofacitinib, which had lasted 6 to 18 months.

TCR sequencing used cDNA made by reverse transcription of extracted RNA. Profiled with immunoSEQ multiplex PCR; TCRdb holds only in-frame clones, not every one. The sample records approximately 140,000 clones, 40% to 50% being singletons. Germline CDR1 reads MGHRA; CDR2 reads YSYEKL. The CDR3 runs 14 residues. The ends were cut back, 4 bases at V and 2 bases at J, with 12 bases in the middle. This clone occurred a few times. Its antigen is unknown. General study results and limits: Lesional tissue from the scalp (especially in alopecia totalis/universalis) showed higher clonality than normal scalp.

The chain joins TRBV4-1 to TRBJ2-7; a weak D match, TRBD1 (5 bases). The source is a human donor with alopecia areata. The sample comprised CD4+ T cells sorted from blood. The chain's CDR3 is CASSPWTPAYEQYF. CDR3 DNA sequence: TGCGCCAGCAGCCCATGGACACCAGCCTACGAGCAGTACTTC.